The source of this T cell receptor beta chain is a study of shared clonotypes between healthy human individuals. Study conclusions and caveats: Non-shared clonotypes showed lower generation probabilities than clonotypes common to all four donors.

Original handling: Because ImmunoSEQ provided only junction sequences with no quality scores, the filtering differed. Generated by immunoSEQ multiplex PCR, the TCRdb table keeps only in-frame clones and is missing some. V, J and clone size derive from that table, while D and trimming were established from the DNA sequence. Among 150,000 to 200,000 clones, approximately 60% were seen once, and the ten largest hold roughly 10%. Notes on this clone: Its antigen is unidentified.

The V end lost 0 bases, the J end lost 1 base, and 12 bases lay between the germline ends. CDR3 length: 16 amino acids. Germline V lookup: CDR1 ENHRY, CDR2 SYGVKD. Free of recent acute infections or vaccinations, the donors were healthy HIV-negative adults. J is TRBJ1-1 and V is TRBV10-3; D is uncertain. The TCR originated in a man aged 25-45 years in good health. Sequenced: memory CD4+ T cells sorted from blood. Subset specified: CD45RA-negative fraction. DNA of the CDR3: TGTGCCATCAGTGAGTCGACTCTCCGCAAGAACACTGAAGCTTTCTTT. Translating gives CAISESTLRKNTEAFF.